This T cell receptor beta chain was documented in a study of blood T cell repertoires in COVID-19. Sequencing used immunoSEQ multiplex PCR; TCRdb keeps in-frame clones, though not all of them. The sample holds approximately 85,000 clones; approximately 80% are singletons and the top ten take about 13%. Germline values: CDR1 SGHDT, CDR2 YYEEEE. This CDR3 spans 15 amino acids. V was pared by 4 bases and J by 10 bases, with 11 bases of the junction left unmatched. This clone was counted once. The chain carries TRBV5-6 and TRBJ1-4, with 9 nucleotides matching TRBD1. The receptor's source is a human donor in a cohort sampled during active COVID-19. Sequencing was performed on peripheral blood. CDR3 region: CASSLWTGERVKLFF. The CDR3 region has the DNA TGTGCCAGCAGCCTTTGGACAGGGGAACGGGTAAAACTGTTTTTT. Full variable domain (missing parts from reference TRBV5-6 and TRBJ1-4): DAGVTQSPTHLIKTRGQQVTLRCSPKSGHDTVSWYQQALGQGPQFIFQYYEEEERQRGNFPDRFSGHQFPNYSSELNVNALLLGDSALYLCASSLWTGERVKLFFGSGTQLSVL.